This TCR beta chain is drawn from a study of long-term antiretroviral therapy in people with HIV. Assay version v3.0 of immunoSEQ was used, and it was run at survey level. Some clones are missing from TCRdb's copy, which holds only in-frame ones; the method was immunoSEQ multiplex PCR. The sample contains around 30,000 clones, nearly 97% of which appear only once. Study-wide findings and caveats: The data indicate that diversity increased after ART but remained below transplant donor controls. Controls showed broader CDR3 length ranges than did the HIV repertoires.

A word on this clone: Its antigen is not identified.

J was trimmed by 7 bases and V by 1 base; bases with no gene match: 5. Germline V gene sequence: CDR1 MNHNS, CDR2 SASEGT. This CDR3 has 15 amino acids. The sequence came from a man aged 25-45 years with HIV. This chain uses TRBV6-1 with TRBJ1-4, with TRBD1 identical over 8 bases. The sequences come from unsorted PBMCs, collected 5.3 years after starting antiretroviral therapy. In DNA form, the CDR3 reads TGTGCCAGCAGTGAAGTGACAGGGGAGAGTGAAAAACTGTTTTTT. It is translated as CASSEVTGESEKLFF.